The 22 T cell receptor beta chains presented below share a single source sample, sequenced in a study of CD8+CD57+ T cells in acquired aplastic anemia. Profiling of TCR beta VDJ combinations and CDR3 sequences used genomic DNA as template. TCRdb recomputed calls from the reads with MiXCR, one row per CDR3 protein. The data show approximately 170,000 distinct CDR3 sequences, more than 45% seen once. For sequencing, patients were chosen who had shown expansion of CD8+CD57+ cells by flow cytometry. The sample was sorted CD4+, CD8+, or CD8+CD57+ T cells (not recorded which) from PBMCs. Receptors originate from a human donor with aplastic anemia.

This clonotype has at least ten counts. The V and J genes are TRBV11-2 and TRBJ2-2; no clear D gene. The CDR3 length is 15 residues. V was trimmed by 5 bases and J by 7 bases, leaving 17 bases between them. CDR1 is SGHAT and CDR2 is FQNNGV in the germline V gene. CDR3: CASSPRAPIGGELFF. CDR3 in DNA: TGTGCCAGCAGCCCAAGGGCCCCGATTGGCGGGGAGCTGTTTTTT.

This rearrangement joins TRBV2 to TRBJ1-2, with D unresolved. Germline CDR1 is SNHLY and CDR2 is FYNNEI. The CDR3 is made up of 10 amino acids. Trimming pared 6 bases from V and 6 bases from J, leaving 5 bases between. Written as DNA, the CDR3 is TGTGCCAGCAGAGGTAATGGCTACACCTTC. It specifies CASRGNGYTF.

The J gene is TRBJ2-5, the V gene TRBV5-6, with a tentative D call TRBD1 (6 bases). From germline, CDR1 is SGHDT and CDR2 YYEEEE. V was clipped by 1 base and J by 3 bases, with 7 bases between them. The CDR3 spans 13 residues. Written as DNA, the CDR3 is TGTGCCAGCAGCTTGAACAGGGAAGAGACCCAGTACTTC. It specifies CASSLNREETQYF. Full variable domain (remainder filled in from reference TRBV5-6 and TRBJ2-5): DAGVTQSPTHLIKTRGQQVTLRCSPKSGHDTVSWYQQALGQGPQFIFQYYEEEERQRGNFPDRFSGHQFPNYSSELNVNALLLGDSALYLCASSLNREETQYFGPGTRLLVL.

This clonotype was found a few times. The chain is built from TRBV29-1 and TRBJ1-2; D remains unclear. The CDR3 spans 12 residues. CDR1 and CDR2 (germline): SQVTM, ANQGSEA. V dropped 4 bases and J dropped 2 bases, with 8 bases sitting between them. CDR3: CSVGTENYGYTF. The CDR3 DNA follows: TGCAGCGTTGGTACAGAGAACTATGGCTACACCTTC.

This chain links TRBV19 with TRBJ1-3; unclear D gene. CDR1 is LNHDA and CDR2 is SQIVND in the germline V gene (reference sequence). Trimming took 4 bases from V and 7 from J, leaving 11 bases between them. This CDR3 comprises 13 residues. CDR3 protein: CASSNTRMNTIYF. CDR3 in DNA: TGTGCCAGTAGTAATACGAGGATGAACACCATATATTTT.

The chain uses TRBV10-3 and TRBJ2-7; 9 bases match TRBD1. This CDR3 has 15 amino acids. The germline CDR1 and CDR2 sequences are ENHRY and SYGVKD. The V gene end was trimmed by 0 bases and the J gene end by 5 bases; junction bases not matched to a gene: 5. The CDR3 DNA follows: TGTGCCATCAGTGAGTCAGGACAGGGGAACAACGAGCAGTACTTC. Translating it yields CAISESGQGNNEQYF.

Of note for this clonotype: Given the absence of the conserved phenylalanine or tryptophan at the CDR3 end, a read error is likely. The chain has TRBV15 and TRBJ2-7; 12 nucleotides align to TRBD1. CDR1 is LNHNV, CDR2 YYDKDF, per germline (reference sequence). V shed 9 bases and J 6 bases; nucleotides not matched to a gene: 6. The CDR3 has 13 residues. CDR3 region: CATNRDRGREQYL. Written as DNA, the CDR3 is TGTGCCACTAACCGGGACAGGGGGCGCGAGCAGTACCTC.

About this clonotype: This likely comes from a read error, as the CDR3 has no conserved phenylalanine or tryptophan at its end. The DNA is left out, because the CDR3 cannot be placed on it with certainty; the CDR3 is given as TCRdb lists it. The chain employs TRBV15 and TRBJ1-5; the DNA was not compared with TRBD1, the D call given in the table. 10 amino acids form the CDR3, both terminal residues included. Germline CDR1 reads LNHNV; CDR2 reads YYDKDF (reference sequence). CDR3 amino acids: CATSNGPPHR.

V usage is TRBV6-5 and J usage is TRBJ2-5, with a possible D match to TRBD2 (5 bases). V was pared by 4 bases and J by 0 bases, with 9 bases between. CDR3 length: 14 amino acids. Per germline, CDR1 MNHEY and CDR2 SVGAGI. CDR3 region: CASSSSGNQETQYF. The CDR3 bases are TGTGCCAGCAGTTCCAGCGGAAACCAAGAGACCCAGTACTTC.

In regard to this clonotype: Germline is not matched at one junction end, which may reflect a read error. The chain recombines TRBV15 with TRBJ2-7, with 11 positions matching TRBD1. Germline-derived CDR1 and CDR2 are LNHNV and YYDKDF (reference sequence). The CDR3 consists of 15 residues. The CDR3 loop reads CASSIGVGQGAEQYF. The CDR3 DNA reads TGTGCCAGCAGCATAGGGGTCGGACAGGGGGCCGAGCAGTACTTC.

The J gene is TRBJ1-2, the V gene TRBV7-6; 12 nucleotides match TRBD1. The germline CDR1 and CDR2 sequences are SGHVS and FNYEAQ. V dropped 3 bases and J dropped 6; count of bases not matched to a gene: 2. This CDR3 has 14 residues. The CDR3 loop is CASSFGTGGDGYTF. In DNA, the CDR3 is TGTGCCAGCAGCTTTGGGACAGGGGGCGATGGCTACACCTTC.

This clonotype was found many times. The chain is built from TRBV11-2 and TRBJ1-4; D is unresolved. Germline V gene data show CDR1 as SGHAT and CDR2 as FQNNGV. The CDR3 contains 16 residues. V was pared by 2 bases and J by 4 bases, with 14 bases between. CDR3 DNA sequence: TGTGCCAGCAGCTTAAGCCGCGGGAGCCTTAATGAAAAACTGTTTTTT. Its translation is CASSLSRGSLNEKLFF.

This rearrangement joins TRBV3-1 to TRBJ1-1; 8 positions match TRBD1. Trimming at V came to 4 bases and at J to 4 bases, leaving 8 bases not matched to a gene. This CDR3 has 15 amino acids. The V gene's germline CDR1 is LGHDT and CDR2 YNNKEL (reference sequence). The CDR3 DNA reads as TGTGCCAGCAGCCCCCGAGAGACAGGGGTCACTGAAGCTTTCTTT. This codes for CASSPRETGVTEAFF. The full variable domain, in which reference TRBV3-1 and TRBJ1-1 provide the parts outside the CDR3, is DTAVSQTPKYLVTQMGNDKSIKCEQNLGHDTMYWYKQDSKKFLKIMFSYNNKELIINETVPNRFSPKSPDKAHLNLHINSLELGDSAVYFCASSPRETGVTEAFFGQGTRLTVV.

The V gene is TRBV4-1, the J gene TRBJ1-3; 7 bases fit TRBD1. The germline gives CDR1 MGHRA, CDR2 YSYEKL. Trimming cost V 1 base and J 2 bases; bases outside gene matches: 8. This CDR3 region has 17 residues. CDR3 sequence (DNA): TGCGCCAGCAGCCAAGGGCTAACAGGGGACCCTGGAAACACCATATATTTT. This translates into CASSQGLTGDPGNTIYF.

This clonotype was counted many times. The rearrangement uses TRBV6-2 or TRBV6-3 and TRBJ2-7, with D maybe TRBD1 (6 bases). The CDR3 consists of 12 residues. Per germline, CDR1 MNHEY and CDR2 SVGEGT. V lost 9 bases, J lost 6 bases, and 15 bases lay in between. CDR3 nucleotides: TGTGCCAGTCGCGATACAGGGCGCGAGCAGTACTTC. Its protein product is CASRDTGREQYF.

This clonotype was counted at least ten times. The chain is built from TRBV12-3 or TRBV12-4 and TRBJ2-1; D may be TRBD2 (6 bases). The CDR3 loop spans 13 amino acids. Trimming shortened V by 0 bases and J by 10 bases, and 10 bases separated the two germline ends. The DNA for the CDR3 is TGTGCCAGCAGTTTAGCGGCGGGGCAGGAGCAGTTCTTC. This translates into CASSLAAGQEQFF.

The CDR3: CASSLVATSGGHRTQYF. In DNA form, the CDR3 reads TGTGCCAGCAGCTTAGTTGCGACTAGCGGAGGACATAGGACCCAGTACTTC. The gene calls are TRBV11-1 and TRBJ2-5, with 9 bases aligning to TRBD2. Trimming at V came to 1 base and at J to 7 bases, leaving 13 bases not matched to a gene. Germline V CDR1 and CDR2: SGHAT, FQDESV (reference sequence). This CDR3 region has 17 residues.

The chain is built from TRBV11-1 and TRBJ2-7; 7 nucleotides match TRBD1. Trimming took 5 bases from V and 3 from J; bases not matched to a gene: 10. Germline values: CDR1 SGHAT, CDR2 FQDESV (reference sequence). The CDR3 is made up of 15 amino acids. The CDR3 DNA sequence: TGTGCCAGCAGCCGATCAGGGGGTGCCGACTACGAGCAGTACTTC. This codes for CASSRSGGADYEQYF. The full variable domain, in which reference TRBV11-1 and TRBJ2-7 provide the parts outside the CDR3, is EAEVAQSPRYKITEKSQAVAFWCDPISGHATLYWYRQILGQGPELLVQFQDESVVDDSQLPKDRFSAERLKGVDSTLKIQPAELGDSAMYLCASSRSGGADYEQYFGPGTRLTVT.

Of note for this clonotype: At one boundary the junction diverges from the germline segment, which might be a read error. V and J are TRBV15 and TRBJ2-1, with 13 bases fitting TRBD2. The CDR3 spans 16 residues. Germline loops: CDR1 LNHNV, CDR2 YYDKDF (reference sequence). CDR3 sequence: CATSSPGLAGYNEQLF. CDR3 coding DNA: TGTGCCACCAGCAGTCCGGGACTAGCGGGATACAATGAGCAGCTCTTC.

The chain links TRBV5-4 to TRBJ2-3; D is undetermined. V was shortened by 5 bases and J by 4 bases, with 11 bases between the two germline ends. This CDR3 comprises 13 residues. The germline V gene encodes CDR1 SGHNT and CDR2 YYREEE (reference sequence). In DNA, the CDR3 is TGTGCCAGCAGTCGCGACGGTCCAGATACGCAGTATTTT. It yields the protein CASSRDGPDTQYF.

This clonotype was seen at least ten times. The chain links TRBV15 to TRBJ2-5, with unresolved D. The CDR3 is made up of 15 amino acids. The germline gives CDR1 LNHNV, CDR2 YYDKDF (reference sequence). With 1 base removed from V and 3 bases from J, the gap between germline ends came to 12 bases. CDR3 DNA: TGTGCCACCAGCAGAGGTGGTGTAGGGAAAGAGACCCAGTACTTC. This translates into CATSRGGVGKETQYF.

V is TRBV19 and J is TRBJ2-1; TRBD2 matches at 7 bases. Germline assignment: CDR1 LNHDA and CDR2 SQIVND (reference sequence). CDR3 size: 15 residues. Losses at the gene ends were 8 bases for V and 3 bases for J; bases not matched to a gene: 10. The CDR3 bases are TGTGCCAGTGGCTTTGGCGGGACTAACTACAATGAGCAGTTCTTC. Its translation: CASGFGGTNYNEQFF.